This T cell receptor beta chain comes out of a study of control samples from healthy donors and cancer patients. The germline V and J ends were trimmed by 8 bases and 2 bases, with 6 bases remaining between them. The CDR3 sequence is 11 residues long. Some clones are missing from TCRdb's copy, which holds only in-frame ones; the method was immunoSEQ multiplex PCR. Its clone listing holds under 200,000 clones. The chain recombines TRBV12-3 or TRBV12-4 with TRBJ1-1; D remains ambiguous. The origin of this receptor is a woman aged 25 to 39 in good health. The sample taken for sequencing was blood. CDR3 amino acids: CASEGNTEAFF. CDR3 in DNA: TGTGCCAGCGAGGGTAACACTGAAGCTTTCTTT.